Presented here are 20 T cell receptor beta chains from one specimen sequenced in a study of blood T cell repertoires in COVID-19. Sequenced by immunoSEQ multiplex PCR; TCRdb stores in-frame clones only, minus some. The data show 400,000 to 550,000 clones, 85% to 90% seen once. Sequences were obtained from peripheral blood. These receptors originate from a woman under 40 with acute or convalescent COVID-19.

The gene calls are TRBV7-3 and TRBJ1-1; 8 bases agree with TRBD1. The germline V gene encodes CDR1 SGHTA and CDR2 FQGTGA. V was pared by 3 bases and J by 5 bases, with 5 bases of the junction left unmatched. The CDR3 extends over 14 amino acids. The CDR3 loop reads CASSFQGASTEAFF. CDR3 nucleotides: TGTGCCAGCAGCTTCCAGGGGGCATCGACTGAAGCTTTCTTT.

The rearrangement joins TRBV19 to TRBJ1-2, with D tentatively TRBD1 (6 bases). Germline values: CDR1 LNHDA, CDR2 SQIVND (reference sequence). The CDR3 contains 15 residues. The V and J ends lost 5 bases and 5 bases respectively, with 18 bases between them. In DNA, the CDR3 is TGTGCCAGTAGTGAGGGACACGGGAGGCGTTATGGCTACACCTTC. Encoded protein: CASSEGHGRRYGYTF.

This chain links TRBV2 with TRBJ1-6, with 7 positions matching TRBD1. Trimming cost V 7 bases and J 6 bases; bases outside gene matches: 3. The V gene's germline CDR1 is SNHLY and CDR2 FYNNEI. There are 13 residues in the CDR3. The CDR3 reads CASKQGRNSPLHF. CDR3 nucleotides: TGTGCCAGCAAACAGGGGCGTAATTCACCCCTCCACTTT. Filled out from reference TRBV2 and TRBJ1-6, the complete variable domain reads EPEVTQTPSHQVTQMGQEVILRCVPISNHLYFYWYRQILGQKVEFLVSFYNNEISEKSEIFDDQFSVERPDGSNFTLKIRSTKLEDSAMYFCASKQGRNSPLHFGNGTRLTVT.

This clone was counted a few times. The chain combines TRBV4-1 with TRBJ2-1; 10 bases line up with TRBD2. V lost 0 bases, J lost 8 bases, and 7 bases stayed unmatched. In germline, CDR1 is MGHRA, CDR2 YSYEKL. This CDR3 region has 16 residues. The CDR3 coding sequence is TGCGCCAGCAGCCAAGATTCAGCGGGGGGGCCGTATGAGCAGTTCTTC. Amino acids: CASSQDSAGGPYEQFF.

The V and J genes are TRBV30 and TRBJ2-5; the D gene is possibly TRBD1 (5 bases). The CDR3 has 16 amino acids. V was shortened by 2 bases and J by 5 bases, with 21 bases between the two germline ends. Germline V gives CDR1 GTSNPN, CDR2 SVGIG (reference sequence). As DNA, the CDR3 is TGTGCCTGGAGTTCCCAGGGCAGAACCAGGTGGGAGACCCAGTACTTC. Amino acids: CAWSSQGRTRWETQYF.

The table lists this clone with a few counts. The genes are TRBV9 and TRBJ1-1; 9 nucleotides align to TRBD1. Germline V gene sequence: CDR1 SGDLS, CDR2 YYNGEE. With 4 bases clipped from V and 6 bases from J, the junction kept 10 bases outside the gene matches. The CDR3 has 15 amino acids. CDR3 DNA sequence: TGTGCCAGCAGCTACGGACAGGGGCCGTTCGCTGAAGCTTTCTTT. It translates to CASSYGQGPFAEAFF.

The chain has TRBV9 and TRBJ1-2; TRBD1 aligns across 7 bases. The CDR3 length is 13 residues. Germline V CDR1 and CDR2: SGDLS, YYNGEE. Trimming cost V 4 bases and J 8 bases; bases outside gene matches: 8. In nucleotides, the CDR3 is TGTGCCAGCAGCATACAGGGGAGGAAGGGCTACACCTTC. Protein sequence: CASSIQGRKGYTF.

This chain uses TRBV12-3 or TRBV12-4 with TRBJ1-6, with TRBD1 as a possible D gene (6 bases). This CDR3 comprises 12 residues. The V gene lost 11 bases and the J gene lost 9 bases, with 14 bases spanning the gap. In nucleotides, the CDR3 is TGTGCCTCAAGGGGGGGTGCTTCACCCCTCCACTTT. This encodes CASRGGASPLHF.

CDR3 DNA: TGTGCCAGCAGGTTCATAGCGGGGGGCAACAATGAGCAGTTCTTC. Residues: CASRFIAGGNNEQFF. This chain joins TRBV6-1 and TRBJ2-1; 10 positions agree with TRBD2. Germline assignment: CDR1 MNHNS and CDR2 SASEGT. V was pared by 6 bases and J by 5 bases, with 7 bases of the junction left unmatched. This CDR3 has 15 amino acids.

The gene calls are TRBV14 and TRBJ1-4; 7 nucleotides match TRBD1. The CDR3 has 15 residues. Germline V gene lookup returns CDR1 SGHDN and CDR2 FVKESK. The junction had 10 bases not matched to a gene; V was cut back by 4 bases and J by 8 bases. In DNA, the CDR3 is TGTGCCAGCAGCCTCTACAGGGGCCATGGGGAAAAACTGTTTTTT. It specifies CASSLYRGHGEKLFF.

CDR3: CASSLVSGEQYF. CDR3 bases: TGTGCCAGCAGCTTAGTGTCGGGGGAGCAGTACTTC. The V gene is TRBV7-8, the J gene TRBJ2-7, with D perhaps TRBD2 (5 bases). This CDR3 region has 12 residues. Germline V gene data show CDR1 as SGHVS and CDR2 as FQNEAQ. V lost 1 base to trimming and J lost 7 bases, with 8 bases between them.

This chain joins TRBV24-1 and TRBJ1-2; unclear D gene. Germline V lookup: CDR1 KGHDR, CDR2 SFDVKD. Trimming shortened V by 5 bases and J by 5 bases, and 11 bases separated the two germline ends. The CDR3 totals 13 residues. In DNA, the CDR3 is TGTGCCACCAGTGGCACAGCCTTTTATGGCTACACCTTC. It specifies CATSGTAFYGYTF.

The CDR3 spells CASSFIAGRNTGELFF. The CDR3 DNA follows: TGTGCCAGCAGCTTTATCGCGGGGCGAAACACCGGGGAGCTGTTTTTT. The J gene is TRBJ2-2, the V gene TRBV7-3; a weak D match, TRBD2 (6 bases). Germline V gives CDR1 SGHTA, CDR2 FQGTGA. CDR3 length equals 16 residues. V lost 3 bases and J lost 2, with 13 bases in between. The full variable domain, completed using reference TRBV7-3 and TRBJ2-2, is GAGVSQTPSNKVTEKGKYVELRCDPISGHTALYWYRQSLGQGPEFLIYFQGTGAADDSGLPNDRFFAVRPEGSVSTLKIQRTERGDSAVYLCASSFIAGRNTGELFFGEGSRLTVL.

The gene calls are TRBV5-1 and TRBJ1-1; possibly TRBD1 for D (6 bases). Germline CDR1 reads SGHRS; CDR2 reads YFSETQ. The V and J ends lost 6 bases and 2 bases respectively, with 11 bases between them. CDR3 size: 13 residues. CDR3 loop: CASNLGGNTEAFF. The CDR3, as DNA: TGCGCCAGCAACTTAGGGGGAAACACTGAAGCTTTCTTT.

The chain uses TRBV29-1 and TRBJ1-1; 9 nucleotides agree with TRBD1. The CDR3 has 15 residues. Germline assignment: CDR1 SQVTM and CDR2 ANQGSEA. V was pared by 3 bases and J by 3 bases, with 8 bases of the junction left unmatched. The CDR3, as DNA: TGCAGCGTTGACCAAACAGGGGGCGCGGACACTGAAGCTTTCTTT. This codes for CSVDQTGGADTEAFF.

The rearrangement links TRBV7-9 to TRBJ1-1, with TRBD1 as a possible D gene (5 bases). Germline assignment: CDR1 SEHNR and CDR2 FQNEAQ (reference sequence). The CDR3 contains 15 residues. Trimming left V 7 bases short and J 1 base short, with 16 bases between. In DNA, the CDR3 is TGTGCCAGCATTACCCTCGGGGGGGGGAACACTGAAGCTTTCTTT. Its translation is CASITLGGGNTEAFF. Full variable domain (remainder filled in from reference TRBV7-9 and TRBJ1-1): DTGVSQNPRHKITKRGQNVTFRCDPISEHNRLYWYRQTLGQGPEFLTYFQNEAQLEKSRLLSDRFSAERPKGSFSTLEIQRTEQGDSAMYLCASITLGGGNTEAFFGQGTRLTVV.

The rearrangement joins TRBV25-1 to TRBJ2-1, with 9 bases fitting TRBD1. CDR3 length equals 16 residues. Trimming cost V 3 bases and J 6 bases; bases outside gene matches: 9. CDR1 MGHDK and CDR2 SYGVNS come from the germline V gene. CDR3 sequence (DNA): TGTGCCAGCAGTGATACTATCGGGACAGGGACCAATGAGCAGTTCTTC. It codes for CASSDTIGTGTNEQFF.

On this clone itself: The sample carries other DNA sequences with the same CDR3. The V call is TRBV27, the J call TRBJ2-3; weak D call: TRBD1 (5 bases). CDR1 and CDR2 (germline): MNHEY, SMNVEV (reference sequence). CDR3 length: 13 residues. Trimming cost V 2 bases and J 4 bases, with 7 bases left between them. The CDR3 DNA follows: TGTGCCAGCAGTTTACAGGGTGCAGATACGCAGTATTTT. The encoded protein is CASSLQGADTQYF.

The chain combines TRBV29-1 with TRBJ2-7; D is uncertain. CDR3 length equals 13 residues. V lost 1 base, J lost 2 bases, and 9 bases lay in between. Germline CDR1 SQVTM, CDR2 ANQGSEA. DNA of the CDR3: TGCAGCGTTGAAGTCCATACTACCTACGAGCAGTACTTC. Translation gives CSVEVHTTYEQYF.

The J gene is TRBJ1-5, the V gene TRBV2; possibly TRBD1 for D (6 bases). V dropped 6 bases and J dropped 6 bases, with 18 bases sitting between them. Per the germline V gene, CDR1 is SNHLY and CDR2 is FYNNEI. There are 15 residues in the CDR3. Here the CDR3 reads CASRRGAGSGQPQHF. CDR3 nucleotides: TGTGCCAGCAGGCGGGGGGCGGGTTCAGGTCAGCCCCAGCATTTT. Together with reference TRBV2 and TRBJ1-5, the CDR3 gives the full variable domain: EPEVTQTPSHQVTQMGQEVILRCVPISNHLYFYWYRQILGQKVEFLVSFYNNEISEKSEIFDDQFSVERPDGSNFTLKIRSTKLEDSAMYFCASRRGAGSGQPQHFGDGTRLSIL.